The rows below give T cell receptor beta chains drawn from one sample of a study of CD8+CD57+ T cells in acquired aplastic anemia. TCRdb analysed the reads with MiXCR anew, one entry per CDR3 protein. Of about 160,000 distinct CDR3 sequences in the sample, roughly 43% were seen once. Sequencing was done on a sample of sorted CD4+, CD8+, or CD8+CD57+ T cells (not recorded which) from PBMCs. The receptors originated from a human donor with aplastic anemia. The conserved cysteine and the conserved F or W are not part of the CDR3 here. The order of the fields is J gene, V gene, D gene, CDR3 protein. The D gene is left open where the match is weak.

TRBJ2-3	TRBV6-1	TRBD2	ASSEIAGEVTDTQY
TRBJ2-3	TRBV19	TRBD2	ASRQRESTDTQY
TRBJ2-1	TRBV6-1	TRBD2	ASTKTSGGSYNEQF
TRBJ2-2	TRBV5-1	TRBD2	AGSLRPAGISNTGELF
TRBJ1-6	TRBV6-2/TRBV6-3	-	ASSYEYGNNPPLH
TRBJ2-5	TRBV20-1	-	SAYQETQY
TRBJ2-5	TRBV12-3/TRBV12-4	TRBD2	ASSPPPSGGQETQY
TRBJ2-5	TRBV29-1	-	SVGAGGGETQY
TRBJ2-5	TRBV24-1	TRBD1	ATEDRELQETQY
TRBJ2-1	TRBV24-1	TRBD2	ATSDPTSGSTYNEQF
TRBJ1-5	TRBV10-3	TRBD1	AISGTGGGSQPQH
TRBJ2-1	TRBV18	-	ASSPPGGDYNEQF
TRBJ2-2	TRBV14	-	ASNPGGLGELF
TRBJ2-5	TRBV6-1	TRBD1	ASSGQGALGQETQY
TRBJ1-4	TRBV2	TRBD1	ASRAGTGDEKLF
TRBJ2-2	TRBV19	-	ASSVDPPPPGELF
TRBJ2-5	TRBV15	-	ATSGRLQETQY
TRBJ1-1	TRBV2	TRBD1	ASSLYRGVSEAF
TRBJ2-3	TRBV20-1	-	SARDQGKTDTQY
TRBJ2-2	TRBV29-1	-	SIGNRVNTGELF
TRBJ1-2	TRBV29-1	TRBD1	SVDGRSGGAGPHGYT
TRBJ2-5	TRBV7-2	TRBD1	ASSATGTAQETQY
TRBJ2-3	TRBV15	TRBD1	ATSPGQGDGTDTQY
TRBJ1-6	TRBV27	-	ASRTERGSPLH
TRBJ2-1	TRBV24-1	-	ATEDYLYNEQF
TRBJ1-1	TRBV3-1	-	ASSRNTEAF
TRBJ2-5	TRBV2	-	ASSPTTGTQY
TRBJ1-6	TRBV12-3/TRBV12-4	-	ASSLESYNSPLH
TRBJ1-4	TRBV4-2	-	ASSQDIPSSPGEKLF
TRBJ2-1	TRBV7-4	TRBD1	ATLTGSGPKQC
TRBJ2-7	TRBV6-1	TRBD2	ASSSNSGRGSYEQY
TRBJ2-3	TRBV13	-	ASSFGQSDTQY
TRBJ2-1	TRBV9	TRBD2	ASSGLAGGYNEQF
TRBJ1-1	TRBV29-1	-	SVLTWDTEAF
-	TRBV7-9	TRBD1	ASTTGLETQY
TRBJ2-2	TRBV19	-	ASSVSQNTGELF
TRBJ2-5	TRBV10-3	TRBD1	AIRATGGGETQY
TRBJ1-4	TRBV3-1	TRBD1	ASSQADRGRQRLF
TRBJ1-1	TRBV7-2	-	ASSRGALANTEAF
TRBJ2-4	TRBV11-2	TRBD1	ASSLQGQGAGRAKNIQY
TRBJ1-1	TRBV9	TRBD1	ASSALTGTEAF
TRBJ2-2	TRBV2	-	ASRLAETNTGELF
TRBJ2-1	TRBV24-1	TRBD1	ATSGPGQGSYNEQF
TRBJ1-2	TRBV20-1	-	SAPNPRASNYGYT
TRBJ1-2	TRBV18	-	ASSPDPGDGYT
TRBJ1-2	TRBV6-5	-	ASSYYGRVEGYT
TRBJ2-7	TRBV16	-	ASSPGVGDPTFNEQY
TRBJ2-5	TRBV9	TRBD1	ASSVRQGVETQY
TRBJ2-7	TRBV10-2	TRBD1	ASSTGTGRYEQY
TRBJ2-7	TRBV25-1	-	ASSVGAYEQY
TRBJ2-3	TRBV11-1	TRBD2	ASSISGTSLGADTQY
TRBJ1-4	TRBV5-1	-	ASSLAGGITNEKLF
TRBJ2-5	TRBV15	-	ATSRERGGEGETQY
TRBJ1-2	TRBV7-9	-	ASSFVGTRNYGYT
TRBJ2-1	TRBV7-9	-	ASSSQGLNEQF
TRBJ1-2	TRBV30	-	AWSVMISYGYT
TRBJ1-1	TRBV2	-	ASSEPKVSGNTEAF
TRBJ2-3	TRBV20-1	-	SARVSTDTQY
TRBJ1-4	TRBV10-3	TRBD1	AISESRTGSEKPF